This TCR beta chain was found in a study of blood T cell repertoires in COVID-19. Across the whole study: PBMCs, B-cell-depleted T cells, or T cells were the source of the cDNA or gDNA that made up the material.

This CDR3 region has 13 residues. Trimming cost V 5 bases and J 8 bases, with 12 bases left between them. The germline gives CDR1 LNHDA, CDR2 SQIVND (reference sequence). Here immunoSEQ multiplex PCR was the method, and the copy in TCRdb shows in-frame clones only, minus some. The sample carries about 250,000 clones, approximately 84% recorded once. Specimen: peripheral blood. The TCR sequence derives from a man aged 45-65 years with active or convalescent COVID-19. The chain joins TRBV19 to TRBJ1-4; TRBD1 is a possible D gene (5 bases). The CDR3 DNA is TGTGCCAGTAGTTTTAAGGGGCGGGAAAAACTGTTTTTT. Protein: CASSFKGREKLFF.